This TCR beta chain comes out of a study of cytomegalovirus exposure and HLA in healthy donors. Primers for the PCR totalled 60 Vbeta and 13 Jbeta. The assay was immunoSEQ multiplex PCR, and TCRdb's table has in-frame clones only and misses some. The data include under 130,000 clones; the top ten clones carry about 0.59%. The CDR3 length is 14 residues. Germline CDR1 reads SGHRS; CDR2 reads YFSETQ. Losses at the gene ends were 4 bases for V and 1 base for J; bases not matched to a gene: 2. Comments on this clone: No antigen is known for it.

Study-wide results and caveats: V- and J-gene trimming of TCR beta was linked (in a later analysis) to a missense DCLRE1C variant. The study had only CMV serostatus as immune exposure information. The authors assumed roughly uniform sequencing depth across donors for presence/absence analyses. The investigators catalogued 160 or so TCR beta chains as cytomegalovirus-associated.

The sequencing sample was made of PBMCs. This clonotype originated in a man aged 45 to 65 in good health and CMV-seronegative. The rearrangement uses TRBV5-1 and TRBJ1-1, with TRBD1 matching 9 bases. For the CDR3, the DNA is TGCGCCAGCAGCGGGGACAGGGCGAACACTGAAGCTTTCTTT. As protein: CASSGDRANTEAFF.